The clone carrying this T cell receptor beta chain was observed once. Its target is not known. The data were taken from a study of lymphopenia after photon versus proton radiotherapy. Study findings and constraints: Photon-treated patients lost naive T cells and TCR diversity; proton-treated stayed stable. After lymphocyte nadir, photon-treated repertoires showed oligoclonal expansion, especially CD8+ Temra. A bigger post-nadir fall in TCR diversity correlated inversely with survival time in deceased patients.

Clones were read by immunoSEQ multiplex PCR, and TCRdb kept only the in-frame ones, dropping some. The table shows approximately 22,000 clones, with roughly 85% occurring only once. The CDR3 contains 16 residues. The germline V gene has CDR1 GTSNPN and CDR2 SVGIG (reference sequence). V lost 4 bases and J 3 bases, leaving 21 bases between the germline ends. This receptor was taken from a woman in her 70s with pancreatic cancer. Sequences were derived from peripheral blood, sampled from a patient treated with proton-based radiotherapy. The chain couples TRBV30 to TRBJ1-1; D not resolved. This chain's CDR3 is CAWILSIWGGDTEAFF. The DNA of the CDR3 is TGTGCCTGGATACTTTCGATTTGGGGTGGGGACACTGAAGCTTTCTTT.